Listed below are T cell receptor beta chains from one sample, sequenced in a study of blood T cell repertoires in COVID-19. Clones were read by immunoSEQ multiplex PCR, and TCRdb kept only the in-frame ones, dropping some. Counted here are 130,000 to 150,000 clones, less than 85% occurring once; the ten biggest clones make up under 9.5%. Specimen: peripheral blood. All receptors derive from a woman older than 75 in a cohort sampled during active or convalescent COVID-19. Each CDR3 is given with its conserved first and last residue. A D gene is named only where the DNA matches it firmly. A row's size may be missing; if present it is once, few, many or a size class.

clone_size,v_call,d_call,j_call,cdr3_nt,cdr3_aa
NA,TRBV5-1,TRBD1,TRBJ2-3,TGCGCCAGCAGCTTGGATGGCAGGGGGCGATTTGATACGCAGTATTTT,CASSLDGRGRFDTQYF
once,TRBV3-1/TRBV3-2,NA,TRBJ2-5,TGTGCCAGCAGCCATAGGGCTAGCGCGCAAGAGACCCAGTACTTC,CASSHRASAQETQYF
NA,TRBV23-1,TRBD2,TRBJ2-5,TGCGCCAGCAGTCTTAGCGGGGGGGGAGAGACCCAGTACTTC,CASSLSGGGETQYF
NA,TRBV27,NA,TRBJ1-4,TGTGCCAGCAGAAATGGGTTCGGGGAAAAACTGTTTTTT,CASRNGFGEKLFF
NA,TRBV28,TRBD2,TRBJ2-3,TGTGCCAGCAACAGCGGGGGCCGCACAGATACGCAGTATTTT,CASNSGGRTDTQYF
NA,TRBV4-3,TRBD1,TRBJ2-5,TGCGCCAGCAGCCAAGAACTCAGGGGGAGTAGGACCCAGTACTTC,CASSQELRGSRTQYF
NA,TRBV13,TRBD2,TRBJ2-1,TGTGCCAGCAGCATCGGACTAGCGGTTGTGGATGAGCAGTTCTTC,CASSIGLAVVDEQFF
NA,TRBV2,NA,TRBJ1-1,TGTGCCACGGCCGGAGGATCGCTGAACACTGAAGCTTTCTTT,CATAGGSLNTEAFF
NA,TRBV10-3,NA,TRBJ2-5,TGTGCCATCAGTGAGTCAGGGGTGGAGACCCAGTACTTC,CAISESGVETQYF
NA,TRBV3-1/TRBV3-2,NA,TRBJ1-2,TGTGCCAGCAGCCAAGAAAAGGTCAGGGGTTATGGCTACACCTTC,CASSQEKVRGYGYTF
once,TRBV7-9,NA,TRBJ2-6,TGTGCCAGCAGCTTCGGGGGGCGGGCTGGGGCCAACGTCCTGACTTTC,CASSFGGRAGANVLTF
NA,TRBV5-1,TRBD2,TRBJ2-2,TGCGCCAGCAGCTTTGCATCCGGGAGGACCGGGGAGCTGTTTTTT,CASSFASGRTGELFF
NA,TRBV6-2/TRBV6-3,TRBD2,TRBJ2-2,TGTGCCAGCAGTCCATTACTAGCGGGGGTCTATACCACCGGGGAGCTGTTTTTT,CASSPLLAGVYTTGELFF
NA,TRBV9,TRBD2,TRBJ2-5,TGTGCCAGCAGCACGGGGGGGCCAATTGAGACCCAGTACTTC,CASSTGGPIETQYF
NA,TRBV5-5,TRBD2,TRBJ2-1,TGTGCCAGCAGCTTGGTCCCCTCCACTAGCGGGGCGATCAATGAGCAGTTCTTC,CASSLVPSTSGAINEQFF
NA,TRBV5-6,NA,TRBJ1-1,TGTGCCAGCAGCGCGGCGGGGCAGCTGAACACTGAAGCTTTCTTT,CASSAAGQLNTEAFF
NA,TRBV7-9,TRBD2,TRBJ2-5,TGTGCCAGCAGCCCACTATTGGGCGGGGGGGCTTCGGAGACCCAGTACTTC,CASSPLLGGGASETQYF
NA,TRBV7-9,NA,TRBJ2-3,TGTGCCAGCAGCCCTAGGGGCACTAGCACAGATACGCAGTATTTT,CASSPRGTSTDTQYF
NA,TRBV14,TRBD2,TRBJ2-1,TGTGCCAGCAGCCAAGATTTTAATTTCCGGGGGGGGGCTCGTGATGAGCAGTTCTTC,CASSQDFNFRGGARDEQFF
NA,TRBV2,NA,TRBJ2-2,TGTGCCAGCCTTCTGAGACTAGCGAACACCGGGGAGCTGTTTTTT,CASLLRLANTGELFF